The present T cell receptor (beta chain) was sequenced within a study of PD-1 blockade in mismatch repair-deficient tumors. Study in general: All were previously treated, progressing patients with about 12 mismatch repair-deficient cancer types.

The CDR3 runs to 14 residues. V dropped 6 bases and J dropped 1 base, with 10 bases sitting between them. CDR1 and CDR2 from the germline V gene are SNHLY and FYNNEI. Sequencing was performed with immunoSEQ multiplex PCR; in TCRdb, only in-frame clones are kept and a portion is missing. The sample comprises 100,000 or so clones, 82% of which are singletons, and roughly 6.3% rests with the top ten. Sequences were derived from peripheral blood, sampled 36 weeks after starting pembrolizumab. This TCR was sampled from an adult with mismatch repair-deficient cancer. The chain couples TRBV2 to TRBJ2-1; D is unclear. The CDR3 sequence: CASSLKQSYNEQFF. The DNA for the CDR3 is TGTGCCAGCAGCTTGAAACAGTCCTACAATGAGCAGTTCTTC.